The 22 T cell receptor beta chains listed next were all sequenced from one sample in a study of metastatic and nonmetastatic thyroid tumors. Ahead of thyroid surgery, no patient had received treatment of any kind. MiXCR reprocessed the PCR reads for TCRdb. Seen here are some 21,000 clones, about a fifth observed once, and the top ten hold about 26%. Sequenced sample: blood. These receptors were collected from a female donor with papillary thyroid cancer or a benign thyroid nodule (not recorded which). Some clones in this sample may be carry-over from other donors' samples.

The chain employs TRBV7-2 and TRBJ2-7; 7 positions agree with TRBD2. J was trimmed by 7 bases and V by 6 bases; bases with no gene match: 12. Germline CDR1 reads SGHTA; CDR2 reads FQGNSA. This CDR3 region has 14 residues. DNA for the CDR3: TGTGCCAGCAGAAGCGGGGATGGTTGGCGGGAGCAGTACTTC. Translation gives CASRSGDGWREQYF.

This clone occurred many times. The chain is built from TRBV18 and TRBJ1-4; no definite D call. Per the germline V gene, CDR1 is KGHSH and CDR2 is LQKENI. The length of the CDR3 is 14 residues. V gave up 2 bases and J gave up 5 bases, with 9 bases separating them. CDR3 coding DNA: TGTGCCAGCTCACCAGAGAGGCTAAATGAAAAACTGTTTTTT. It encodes CASSPERLNEKLFF.

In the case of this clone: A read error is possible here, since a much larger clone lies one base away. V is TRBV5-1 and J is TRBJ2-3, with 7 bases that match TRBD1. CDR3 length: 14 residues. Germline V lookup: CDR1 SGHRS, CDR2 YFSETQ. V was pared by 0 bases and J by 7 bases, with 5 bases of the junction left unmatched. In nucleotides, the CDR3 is TGCGCCAGCAGCTTGGGACAGGGCGCATATACGCAGTATTTT. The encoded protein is CASSLGQGAYTQYF.

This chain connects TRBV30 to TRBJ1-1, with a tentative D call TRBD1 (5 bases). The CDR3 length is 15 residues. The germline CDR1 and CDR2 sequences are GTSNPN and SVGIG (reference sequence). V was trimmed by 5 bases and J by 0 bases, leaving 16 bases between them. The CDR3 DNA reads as TGTGCCTGGTCCAACCGACAGTTGATGAACACTGAAGCTTTCTTT. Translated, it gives CAWSNRQLMNTEAFF.

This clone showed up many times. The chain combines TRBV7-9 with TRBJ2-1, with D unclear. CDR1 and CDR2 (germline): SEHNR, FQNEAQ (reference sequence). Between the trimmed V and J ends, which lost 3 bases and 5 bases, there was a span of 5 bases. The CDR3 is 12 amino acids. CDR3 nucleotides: TGTGCCAGCAGCTTTGGGAACAATGAGCAGTTCTTC. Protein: CASSFGNNEQFF. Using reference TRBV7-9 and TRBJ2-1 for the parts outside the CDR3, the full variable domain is DTGVSQNPRHKITKRGQNVTFRCDPISEHNRLYWYRQTLGQGPEFLTYFQNEAQLEKSRLLSDRFSAERPKGSFSTLEIQRTEQGDSAMYLCASSFGNNEQFFGPGTRLTVL.

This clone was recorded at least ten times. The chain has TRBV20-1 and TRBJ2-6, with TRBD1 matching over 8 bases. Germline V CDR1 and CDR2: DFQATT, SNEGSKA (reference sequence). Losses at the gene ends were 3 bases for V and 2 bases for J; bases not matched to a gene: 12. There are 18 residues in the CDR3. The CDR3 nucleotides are TGCAGTGCTAGGGGTGGCGGCAGGGGGCTGGCTGGGGCCAACGTCCTGACTTTC. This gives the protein CSARGGGRGLAGANVLTF.

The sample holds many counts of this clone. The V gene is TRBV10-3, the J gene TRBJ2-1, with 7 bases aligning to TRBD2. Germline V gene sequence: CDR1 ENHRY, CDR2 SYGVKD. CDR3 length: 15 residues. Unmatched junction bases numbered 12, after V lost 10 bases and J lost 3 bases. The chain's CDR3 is CATSGWERDYNEQFF. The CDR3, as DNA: TGTGCCACCTCAGGGTGGGAGCGGGACTACAATGAGCAGTTCTTC.

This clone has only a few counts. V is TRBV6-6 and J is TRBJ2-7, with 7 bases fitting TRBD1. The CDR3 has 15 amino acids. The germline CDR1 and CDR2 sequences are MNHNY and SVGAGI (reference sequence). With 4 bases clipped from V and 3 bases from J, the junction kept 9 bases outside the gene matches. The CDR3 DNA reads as TGTGCCAGCAGTTCTCGAGAGGCAGGGGGCTACGAGCAGTACTTC. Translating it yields CASSSREAGGYEQYF.

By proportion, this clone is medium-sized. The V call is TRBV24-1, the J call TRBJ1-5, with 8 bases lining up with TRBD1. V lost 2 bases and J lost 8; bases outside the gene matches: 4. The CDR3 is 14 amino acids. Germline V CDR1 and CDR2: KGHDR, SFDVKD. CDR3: CATSDWDRNKPQHF. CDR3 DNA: TGTGCCACCAGTGATTGGGACAGGAACAAGCCCCAGCATTTT.

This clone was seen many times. The CDR3 loop is CASSDSQGAVDTQYF. CDR3 DNA: TGTGCCAGCAGTGACTCTCAGGGGGCAGTCGATACGCAGTATTTT. V gene TRBV6-4 combines with J gene TRBJ2-3; TRBD1 matches at 8 bases. The CDR3 covers 15 residues. The V gene end was trimmed by 0 bases and the J gene end by 6 bases; junction bases not matched to a gene: 5. Germline values: CDR1 MRHNA, CDR2 SNTAGT.

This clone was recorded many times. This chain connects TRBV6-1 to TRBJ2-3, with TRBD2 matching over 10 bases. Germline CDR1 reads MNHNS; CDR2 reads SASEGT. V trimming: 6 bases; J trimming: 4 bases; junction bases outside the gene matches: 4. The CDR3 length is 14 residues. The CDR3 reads CASSYGLAADTQYF. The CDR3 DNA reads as TGTGCCAGCAGCTACGGACTAGCGGCAGATACGCAGTATTTT.

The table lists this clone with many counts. CDR3 amino acids: CASSIVGSYNSPLHF. CDR3 DNA: TGTGCCAGTAGTATTGTGGGTTCCTATAATTCACCCCTCCACTTT. This sequence joins TRBV19 and TRBJ1-6; D not resolved. This CDR3 region has 15 residues. The V gene lost 3 bases and the J gene lost 1 base, with 7 bases spanning the gap. Germline CDR1 and CDR2: LNHDA and SQIVND (reference sequence).

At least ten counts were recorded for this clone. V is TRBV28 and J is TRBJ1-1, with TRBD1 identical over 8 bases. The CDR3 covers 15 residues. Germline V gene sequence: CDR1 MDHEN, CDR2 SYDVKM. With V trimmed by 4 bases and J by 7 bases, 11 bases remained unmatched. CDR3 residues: CASSYLGQGKGEAFF. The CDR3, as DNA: TGTGCCAGCAGTTACCTCGGACAGGGAAAGGGTGAAGCTTTCTTT. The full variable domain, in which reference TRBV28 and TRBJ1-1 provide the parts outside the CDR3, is DVKVTQSSRYLVKRTGEKVFLECVQDMDHENMFWYRQDPGLGLRLIYFSYDVKMKEKGDIPEGYSVSREKKERFSLILESASTNQTSMYLCASSYLGQGKGEAFFGQGTRLTVV.

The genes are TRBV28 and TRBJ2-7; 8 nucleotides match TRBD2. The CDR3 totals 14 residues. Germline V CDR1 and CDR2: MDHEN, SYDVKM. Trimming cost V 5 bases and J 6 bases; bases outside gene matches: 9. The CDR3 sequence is CASSEVAGYREQYF. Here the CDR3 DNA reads TGTGCCAGCAGTGAAGTAGCGGGGTACCGCGAGCAGTACTTC.

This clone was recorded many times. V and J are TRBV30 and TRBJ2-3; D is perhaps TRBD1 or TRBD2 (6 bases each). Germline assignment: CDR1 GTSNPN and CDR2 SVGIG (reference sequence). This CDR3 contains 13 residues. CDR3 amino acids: CSQRGGGRDTQYF. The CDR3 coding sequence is TGTTCTCAAAGAGGAGGGGGAAGAGATACGCAGTATTTT.

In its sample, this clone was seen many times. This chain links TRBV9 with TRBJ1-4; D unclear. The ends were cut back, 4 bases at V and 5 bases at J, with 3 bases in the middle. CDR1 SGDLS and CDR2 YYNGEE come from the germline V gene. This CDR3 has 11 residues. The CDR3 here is CASSRNEKLFF. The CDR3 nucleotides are TGTGCCAGCAGCCGAAATGAAAAACTGTTTTTT.

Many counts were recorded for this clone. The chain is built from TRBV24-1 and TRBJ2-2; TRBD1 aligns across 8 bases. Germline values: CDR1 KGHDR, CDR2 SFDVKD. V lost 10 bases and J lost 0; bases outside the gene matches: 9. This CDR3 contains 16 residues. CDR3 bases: TGTGCCACTTGGACAGGGAAAGGATCGAACACCGGGGAGCTGTTTTTT. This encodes CATWTGKGSNTGELFF.

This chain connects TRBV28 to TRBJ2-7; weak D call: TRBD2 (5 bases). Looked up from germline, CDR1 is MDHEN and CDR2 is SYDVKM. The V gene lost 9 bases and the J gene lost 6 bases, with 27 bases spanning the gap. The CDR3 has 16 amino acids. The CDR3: CASSSGVGLLIREQYF. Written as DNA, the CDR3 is TGTGCCAGTAGCTCCGGGGTTGGCCTCCTGATACGCGAGCAGTACTTC.

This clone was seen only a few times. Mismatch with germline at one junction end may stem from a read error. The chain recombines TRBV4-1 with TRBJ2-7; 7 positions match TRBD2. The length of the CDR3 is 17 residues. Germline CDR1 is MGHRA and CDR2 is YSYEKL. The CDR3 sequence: CASSQPGGVMGGHEQYF. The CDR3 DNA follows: TGTGCCAGCAGCCAACCGGGGGGTGTAATGGGGGGACACGAGCAGTACTTC.

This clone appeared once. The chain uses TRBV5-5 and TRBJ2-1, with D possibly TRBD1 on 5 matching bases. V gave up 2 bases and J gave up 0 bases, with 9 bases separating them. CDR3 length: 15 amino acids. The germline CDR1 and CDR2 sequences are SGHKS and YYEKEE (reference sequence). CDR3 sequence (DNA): TGTGCCAGCAGCTTCCCCAGGGACTCCTACAATGAGCAGTTCTTC. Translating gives CASSFPRDSYNEQFF.

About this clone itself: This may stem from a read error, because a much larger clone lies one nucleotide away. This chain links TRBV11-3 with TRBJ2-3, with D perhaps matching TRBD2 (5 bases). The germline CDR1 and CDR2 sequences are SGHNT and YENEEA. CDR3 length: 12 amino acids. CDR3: CASSSPGNRGDF. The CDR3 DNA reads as TGTGCCAGCAGCTCCCCCGGGAACCGGGGTGATTTT.

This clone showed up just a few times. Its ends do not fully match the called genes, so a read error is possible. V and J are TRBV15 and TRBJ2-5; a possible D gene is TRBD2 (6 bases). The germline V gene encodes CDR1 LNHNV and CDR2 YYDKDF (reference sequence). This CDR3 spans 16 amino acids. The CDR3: CSTIRGVAGFEETQYF. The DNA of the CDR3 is TGTTCCACCATCAGAGGTGTGGCGGGGTTCGAGGAGACCCAGTACTTC.